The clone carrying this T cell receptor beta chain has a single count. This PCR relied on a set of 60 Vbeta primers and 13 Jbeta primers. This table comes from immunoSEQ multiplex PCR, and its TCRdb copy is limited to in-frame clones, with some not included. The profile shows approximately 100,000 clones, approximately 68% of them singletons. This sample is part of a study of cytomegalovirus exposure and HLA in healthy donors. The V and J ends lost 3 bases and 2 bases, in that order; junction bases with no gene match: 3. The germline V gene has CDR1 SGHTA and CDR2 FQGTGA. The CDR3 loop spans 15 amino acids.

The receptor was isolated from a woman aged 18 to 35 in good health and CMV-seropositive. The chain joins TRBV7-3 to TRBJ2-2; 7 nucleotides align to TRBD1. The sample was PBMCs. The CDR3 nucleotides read TGTGCCAGCAGCTTTGGACAGGCCAACACCGGGGAGCTGTTTTTT. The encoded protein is CASSFGQANTGELFF.